This T cell receptor beta chain was recorded in a study of cytomegalovirus exposure and HLA in healthy donors. Whole-study results and caveats: A later analysis showed that HLA-associated TCR beta chains had undergone more clonal expansion than equally common others.

Healthy bone marrow donors made up the cohort. The PCR contained 60 Vbeta and 13 Jbeta primers. Sequencing was performed with immunoSEQ multiplex PCR; in TCRdb, only in-frame clones are kept and a portion is missing. This table has about 160,000 clones, 70% to 90% appearing once. Comment on this clone: The antigen is unknown.

This CDR3 is built from 14 residues. V was clipped by 3 bases and J by 7 bases, with 13 bases between them. CDR1 is MDHEN, CDR2 SYDVKM, per germline. Input material: PBMCs. The clonotype comes from a male donor in good health and CMV-seronegative. The V gene is TRBV28, the J gene TRBJ1-5; D remains unclear. CDR3 DNA: TGTGCCAGCAGTTTCCTCGCAGGAGGGCAGCCCCAGCATTTT. Translation: CASSFLAGGQPQHF. Together with reference TRBV28 and TRBJ1-5, the CDR3 gives the full variable domain: DVKVTQSSRYLVKRTGEKVFLECVQDMDHENMFWYRQDPGLGLRLIYFSYDVKMKEKGDIPEGYSVSREKKERFSLILESASTNQTSMYLCASSFLAGGQPQHFGDGTRLSIL.